Sequencing of this T cell receptor (beta chain) was carried out in a study of cytomegalovirus exposure and HLA in healthy donors. The PCR contained 60 Vbeta and 13 Jbeta primers. Sequencing used immunoSEQ multiplex PCR; TCRdb keeps in-frame clones, though not all of them. The sample has 100,000 to 150,000 clones; less than 90% are singletons. The J segment lost 3 bases and the V segment lost 7 bases, leaving 10 bases of the junction unmatched. CDR1 and CDR2 from the germline V gene are MDHEN and SYDVKM. The length of the CDR3 is 15 residues. The source is a man between 18 and 35 years old in good health and CMV-seropositive. The V and J genes are TRBV28 and TRBJ2-7; 9 bases are shared with TRBD1. The material sequenced was PBMCs. CDR3 sequence reads: CASTNRDREFYEQYF. The CDR3, as DNA: TGTGCCAGCACTAACCGGGACAGGGAGTTCTACGAGCAGTACTTC.